The 5 T cell receptor beta chains listed next were all sequenced from one sample in a study of blood T cell repertoires in COVID-19. Using immunoSEQ multiplex PCR, the repertoire was profiled, and TCRdb retains in-frame clones only, with some absent. The repertoire holds some 200,000 clones, around 87% seen once, with roughly 2.6% in the top ten. Sequencing used peripheral blood. The receptors originated from a man aged 40-49 years with active or convalescent COVID-19.

This clone has a handful of counts. The chain has TRBV19 and TRBJ1-1; no clear D gene. Germline-derived CDR1 and CDR2 are LNHDA and SQIVND (reference sequence). V was cut by 5 bases and J by 1 base, with 11 bases left in between. This CDR3 contains 14 residues. In DNA form, the CDR3 reads TGTGCCAGTAGTCTCGGGTCTACGAACACTGAAGCTTTCTTT. Protein product: CASSLGSTNTEAFF.

The J gene is TRBJ1-1, the V gene TRBV18, with 10 bases aligning to TRBD1. The J segment lost 3 bases and the V segment lost 5 bases, leaving 6 bases of the junction unmatched. The length of the CDR3 is 15 residues. Germline CDR1 is KGHSH and CDR2 is LQKENI. CDR3 nucleotides: TGTGCCAGCTCAACCGGGACAGGGGCGGACACTGAAGCTTTCTTT. This encodes CASSTGTGADTEAFF.

The chain carries TRBV6-2 or TRBV6-3 and TRBJ1-2; possibly TRBD1 for D (6 bases). There are 14 residues in the CDR3. Deletions cut 5 bases from V and 4 bases from J, with 14 bases between. Looked up from germline, CDR1 is MNHEY and CDR2 is SVGEGT. The CDR3 region is CASSPGTPAYGYTF. In DNA form, the CDR3 reads TGTGCCAGCAGTCCCGGGACACCCGCCTATGGCTACACCTTC.

The rearrangement links TRBV6-5 to TRBJ1-5, with a weak D call TRBD1 (5 bases). The CDR3 covers 15 residues. Trimming took off 0 bases at V and 0 bases at J, with 6 bases between the two ends. Germline V gene data show CDR1 as MNHEY and CDR2 as SVGAGI. The CDR3 coding sequence is TGTGCCAGCAGTTACTCCCAGGGTAGCAATCAGCCCCAGCATTTT. Its protein is CASSYSQGSNQPQHF.

This clone turned up a few times. V and J are TRBV7-9 and TRBJ1-2, with D hard to call. Trimming shortened V by 4 bases and J by 0 bases, and 6 bases separated the two germline ends. Germline CDR1 and CDR2: SEHNR and FQNEAQ (reference sequence). The CDR3 covers 13 residues. CDR3 nucleotide sequence: TGTGCCAGCAGCTCATCAGCTAACTATGGCTACACCTTC. It yields the protein CASSSSANYGYTF.